This T cell receptor beta chain emerged from a study of cytomegalovirus exposure and HLA in healthy donors. Whole-study results and caveats: Analysis was carried out at a later point, and it linked a missense DCLRE1C variant to TCR beta V- and J-gene trimming.

The sample holds many counts of this clone. Its specificity is not known. Both 60 Vbeta primers and 13 Jbeta primers went into the PCR. Measured with immunoSEQ multiplex PCR; TCRdb has only the in-frame clones, and not every one. Here the sample spans 130,000 or so clones, over 60% being singletons. Healthy people donating bone marrow made up the donors. The CDR3 has 14 amino acids. Trimming took off 5 bases at V and 6 bases at J, with 17 bases between the two ends. The germline V gene has CDR1 SGHNT and CDR2 YENEEA. V usage is TRBV11-3 and J usage is TRBJ2-7; D call uncertain. The sequenced material came from PBMCs. This clonotype was sampled from a woman in her 40s in good health and CMV-seronegative. The CDR3 DNA follows: TGTGCCAGCAGCAATTCAGGCCCATTTGGCGAGCAGTACTTC. Its translation is CASSNSGPFGEQYF.